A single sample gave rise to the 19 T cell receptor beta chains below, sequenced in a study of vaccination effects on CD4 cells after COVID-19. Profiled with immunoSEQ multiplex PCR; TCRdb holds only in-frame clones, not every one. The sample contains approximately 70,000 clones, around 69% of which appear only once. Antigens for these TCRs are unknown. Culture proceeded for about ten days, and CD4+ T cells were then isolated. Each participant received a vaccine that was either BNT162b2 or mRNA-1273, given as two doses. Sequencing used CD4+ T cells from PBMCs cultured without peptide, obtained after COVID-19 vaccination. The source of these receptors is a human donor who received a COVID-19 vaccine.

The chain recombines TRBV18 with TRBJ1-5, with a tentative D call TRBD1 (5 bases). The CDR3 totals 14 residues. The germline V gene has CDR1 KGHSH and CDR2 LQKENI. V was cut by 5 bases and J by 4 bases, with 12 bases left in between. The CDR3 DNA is TGTGCCAGCTCATCCGGGACGGGAAATCAGCCCCAGCATTTT. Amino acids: CASSSGTGNQPQHF.

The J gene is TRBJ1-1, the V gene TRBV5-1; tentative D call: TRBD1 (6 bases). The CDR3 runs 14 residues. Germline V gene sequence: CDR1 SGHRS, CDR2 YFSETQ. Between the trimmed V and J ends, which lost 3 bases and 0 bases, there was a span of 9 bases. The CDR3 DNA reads TGCGCCAGCAGCTCTACAGGGTTGAACACTGAAGCTTTCTTT. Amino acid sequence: CASSSTGLNTEAFF.

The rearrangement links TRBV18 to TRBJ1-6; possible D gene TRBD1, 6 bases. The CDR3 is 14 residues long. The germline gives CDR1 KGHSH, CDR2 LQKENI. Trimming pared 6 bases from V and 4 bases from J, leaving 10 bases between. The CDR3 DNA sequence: TGTGCCAGCTCGCGCGACAGGTATAATTCACCCCTCCACTTT. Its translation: CASSRDRYNSPLHF.

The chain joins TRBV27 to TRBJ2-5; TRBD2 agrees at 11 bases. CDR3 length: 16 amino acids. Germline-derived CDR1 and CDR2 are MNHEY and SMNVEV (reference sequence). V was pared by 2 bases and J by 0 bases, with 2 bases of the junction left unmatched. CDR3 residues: CASSLRTSGYQETQYF. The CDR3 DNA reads TGTGCCAGCAGTTTAAGGACTAGCGGGTACCAAGAGACCCAGTACTTC.

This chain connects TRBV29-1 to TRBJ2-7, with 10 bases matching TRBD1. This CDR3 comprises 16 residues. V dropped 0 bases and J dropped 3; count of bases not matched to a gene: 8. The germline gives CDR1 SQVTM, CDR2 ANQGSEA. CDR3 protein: CSVEDPGTGDHYEQYV. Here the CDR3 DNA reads TGCAGCGTTGAAGATCCCGGGACAGGGGATCACTACGAGCAGTACGTC.

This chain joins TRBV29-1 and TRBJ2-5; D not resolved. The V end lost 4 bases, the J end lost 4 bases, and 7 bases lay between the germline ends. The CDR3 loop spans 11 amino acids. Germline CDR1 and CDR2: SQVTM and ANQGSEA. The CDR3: CSVGVPETQYF. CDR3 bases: TGCAGCGTTGGCGTCCCAGAGACCCAGTACTTC.

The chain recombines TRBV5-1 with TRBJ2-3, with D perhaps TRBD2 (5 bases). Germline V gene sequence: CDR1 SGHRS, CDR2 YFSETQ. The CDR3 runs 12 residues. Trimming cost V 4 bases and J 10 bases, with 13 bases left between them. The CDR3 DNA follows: TGCGCCAGCAGCCCACCCCCCGGGGCGCAGTATTTT. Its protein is CASSPPPGAQYF.

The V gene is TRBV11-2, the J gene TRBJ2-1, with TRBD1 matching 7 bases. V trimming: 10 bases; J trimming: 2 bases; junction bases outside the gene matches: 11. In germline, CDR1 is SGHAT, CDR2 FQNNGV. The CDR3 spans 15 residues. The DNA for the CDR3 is TGTGCCACCCAGCAACAGACAGGGCCCTACAATGAGCAGTTCTTC. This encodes CATQQQTGPYNEQFF.

CDR3 region: CASSFRGQQETQYF. The CDR3 DNA reads TGTGCCAGCAGCTTCAGGGGGCAGCAAGAGACCCAGTACTTC. The chain uses TRBV7-2 and TRBJ2-5; 8 bases are a match to TRBD1. The length of the CDR3 is 14 residues. The V gene end was trimmed by 3 bases and the J gene end by 2 bases; junction bases not matched to a gene: 2. Per germline, CDR1 SGHTA and CDR2 FQGNSA. The whole variable domain, remainder taken from reference TRBV7-2 and TRBJ2-5, is GAGVSQSPSNKVTEKGKDVELRCDPISGHTALYWYRQSLGQGLEFLIYFQGNSAPDKSGLPSDRFSAERTGGSVSTLTIQRTQQEDSAVYLCASSFRGQQETQYFGPGTRLLVL.

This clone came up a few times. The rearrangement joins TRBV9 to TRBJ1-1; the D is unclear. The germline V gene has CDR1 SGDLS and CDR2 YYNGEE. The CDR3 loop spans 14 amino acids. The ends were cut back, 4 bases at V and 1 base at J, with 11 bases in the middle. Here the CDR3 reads CASSPVTQNTEAFF. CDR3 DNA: TGTGCCAGCAGCCCCGTAACCCAGAACACTGAAGCTTTCTTT.

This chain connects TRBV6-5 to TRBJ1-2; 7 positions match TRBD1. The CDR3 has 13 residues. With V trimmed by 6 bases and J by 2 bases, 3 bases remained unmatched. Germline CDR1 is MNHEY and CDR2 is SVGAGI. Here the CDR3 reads CASRRQGNYGYTF. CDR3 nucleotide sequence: TGTGCCAGCAGACGACAGGGAAACTATGGCTACACCTTC.

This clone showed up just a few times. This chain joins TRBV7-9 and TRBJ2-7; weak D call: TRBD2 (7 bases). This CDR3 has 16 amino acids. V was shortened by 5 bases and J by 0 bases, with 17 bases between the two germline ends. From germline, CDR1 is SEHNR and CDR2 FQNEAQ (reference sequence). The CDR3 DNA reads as TGTGCCAGCAGCCCATCGGGGGGCTTAAGCTCCTACGAGCAGTACGTC. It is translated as CASSPSGGLSSYEQYV.

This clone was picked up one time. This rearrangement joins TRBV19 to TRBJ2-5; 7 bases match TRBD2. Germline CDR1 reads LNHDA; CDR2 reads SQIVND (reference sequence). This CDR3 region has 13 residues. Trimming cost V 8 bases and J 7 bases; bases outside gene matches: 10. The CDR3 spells CASGRGLDATQYF. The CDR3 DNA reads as TGTGCCAGTGGGCGTGGACTAGATGCGACCCAGTACTTC.

Written as DNA, the CDR3 is TGTGCCAGCAGCGACTCGAGTCCCCGGCAGCCCCAGCATTTT. Protein: CASSDSSPRQPQHF. The chain joins TRBV6-5 to TRBJ1-5; the D is unclear. With 6 bases removed from V and 7 bases from J, the gap between germline ends came to 16 bases. The CDR3 has 14 residues. Germline V lookup: CDR1 MNHEY, CDR2 SVGAGI.

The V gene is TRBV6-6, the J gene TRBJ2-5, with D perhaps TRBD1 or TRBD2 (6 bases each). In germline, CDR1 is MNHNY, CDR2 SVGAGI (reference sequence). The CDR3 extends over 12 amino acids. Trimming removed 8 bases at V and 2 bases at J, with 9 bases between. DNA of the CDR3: TGTGCCAGCGGGGGGCGACAAGAGACCCAGTACTTC. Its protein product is CASGGRQETQYF.

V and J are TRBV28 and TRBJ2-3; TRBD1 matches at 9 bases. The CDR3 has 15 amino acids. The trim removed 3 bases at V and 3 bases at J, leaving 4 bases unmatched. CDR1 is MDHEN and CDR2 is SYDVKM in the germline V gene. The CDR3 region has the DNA TGTGCCAGCAGTTTCAGACAGGGGGTGACAGATACGCAGTATTTT. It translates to CASSFRQGVTDTQYF.

For the CDR3, the DNA is TGTGCCAGCAGCTTGGGCTCGGCTAGCGGGGGGAAAGGTTACGAGACCCAGTACTTC. Its translation: CASSLGSASGGKGYETQYF. The V and J genes are TRBV5-5 and TRBJ2-5, with TRBD2 matching over 11 bases. Germline assignment: CDR1 SGHKS and CDR2 YYEKEE (reference sequence). This CDR3 has 19 amino acids. The trim removed 0 bases at V and 5 bases at J, leaving 15 bases unmatched.

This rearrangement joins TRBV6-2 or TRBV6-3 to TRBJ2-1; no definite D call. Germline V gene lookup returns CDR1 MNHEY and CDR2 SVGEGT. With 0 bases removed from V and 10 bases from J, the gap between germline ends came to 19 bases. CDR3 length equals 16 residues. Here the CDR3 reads CASSYSAESLDSEQFF. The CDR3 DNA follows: TGTGCCAGCAGTTACTCGGCTGAGTCTCTCGATTCAGAGCAGTTCTTC.

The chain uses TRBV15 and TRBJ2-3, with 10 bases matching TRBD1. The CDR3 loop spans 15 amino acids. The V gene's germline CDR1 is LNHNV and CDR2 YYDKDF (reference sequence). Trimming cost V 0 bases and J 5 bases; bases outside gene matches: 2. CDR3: CATSRETGGIDTQYF. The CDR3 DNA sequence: TGTGCCACCAGCAGAGAGACAGGGGGCATAGATACGCAGTATTTT.